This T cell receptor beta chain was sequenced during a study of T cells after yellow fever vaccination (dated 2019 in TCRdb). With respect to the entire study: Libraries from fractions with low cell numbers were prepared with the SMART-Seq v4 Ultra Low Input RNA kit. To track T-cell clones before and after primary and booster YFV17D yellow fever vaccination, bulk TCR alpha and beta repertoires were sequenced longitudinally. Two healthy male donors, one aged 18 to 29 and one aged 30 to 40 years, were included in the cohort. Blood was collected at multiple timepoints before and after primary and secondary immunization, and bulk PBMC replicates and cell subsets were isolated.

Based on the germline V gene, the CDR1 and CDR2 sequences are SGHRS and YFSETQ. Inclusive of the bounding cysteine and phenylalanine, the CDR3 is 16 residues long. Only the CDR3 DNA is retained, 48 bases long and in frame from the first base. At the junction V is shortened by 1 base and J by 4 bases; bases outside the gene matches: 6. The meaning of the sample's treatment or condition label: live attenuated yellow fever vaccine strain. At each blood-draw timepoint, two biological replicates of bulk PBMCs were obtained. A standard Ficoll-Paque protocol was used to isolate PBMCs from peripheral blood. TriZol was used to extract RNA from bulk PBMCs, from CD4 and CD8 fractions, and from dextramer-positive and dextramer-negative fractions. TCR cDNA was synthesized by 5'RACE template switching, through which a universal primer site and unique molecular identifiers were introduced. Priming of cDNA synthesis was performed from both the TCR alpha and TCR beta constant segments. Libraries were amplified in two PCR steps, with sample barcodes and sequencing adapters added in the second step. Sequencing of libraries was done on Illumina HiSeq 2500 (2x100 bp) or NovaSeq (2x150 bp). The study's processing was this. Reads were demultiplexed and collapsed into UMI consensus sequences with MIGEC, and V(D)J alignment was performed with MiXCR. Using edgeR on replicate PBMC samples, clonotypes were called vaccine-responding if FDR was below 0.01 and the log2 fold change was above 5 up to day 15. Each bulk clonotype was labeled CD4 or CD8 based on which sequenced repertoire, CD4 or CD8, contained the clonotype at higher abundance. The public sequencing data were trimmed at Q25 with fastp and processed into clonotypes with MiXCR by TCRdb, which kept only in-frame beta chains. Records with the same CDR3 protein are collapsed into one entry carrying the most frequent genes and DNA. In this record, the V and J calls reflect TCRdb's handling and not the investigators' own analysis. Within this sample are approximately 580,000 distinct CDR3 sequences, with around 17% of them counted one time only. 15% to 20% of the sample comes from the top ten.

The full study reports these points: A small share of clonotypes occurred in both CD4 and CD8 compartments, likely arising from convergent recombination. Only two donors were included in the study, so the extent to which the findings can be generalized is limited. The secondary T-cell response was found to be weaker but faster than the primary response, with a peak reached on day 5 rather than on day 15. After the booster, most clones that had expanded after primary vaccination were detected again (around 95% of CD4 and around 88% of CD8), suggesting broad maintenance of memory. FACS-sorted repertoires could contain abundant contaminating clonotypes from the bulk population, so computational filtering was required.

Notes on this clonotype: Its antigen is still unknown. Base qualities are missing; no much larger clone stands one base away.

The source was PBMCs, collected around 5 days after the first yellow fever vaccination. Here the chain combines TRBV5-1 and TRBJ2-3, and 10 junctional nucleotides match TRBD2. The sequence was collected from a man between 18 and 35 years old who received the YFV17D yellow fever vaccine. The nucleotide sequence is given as TGCGCCAGCAGCTTGTATAGCGGGGGGCCGGCAGATACGCAGTATTTT. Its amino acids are CASSLYSGGPADTQYF.